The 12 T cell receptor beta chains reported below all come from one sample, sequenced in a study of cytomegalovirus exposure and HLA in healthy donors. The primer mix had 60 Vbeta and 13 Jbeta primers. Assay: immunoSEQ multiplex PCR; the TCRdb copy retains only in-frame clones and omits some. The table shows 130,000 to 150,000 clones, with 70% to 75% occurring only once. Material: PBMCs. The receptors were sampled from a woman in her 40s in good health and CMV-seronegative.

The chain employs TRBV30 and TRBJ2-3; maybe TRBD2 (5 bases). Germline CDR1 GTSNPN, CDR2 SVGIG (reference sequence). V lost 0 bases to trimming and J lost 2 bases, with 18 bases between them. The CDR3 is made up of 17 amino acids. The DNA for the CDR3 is TGTGCCTGGAGTGTAGCCAACCCGACGGGGATCACAGATACGCAGTATTTT. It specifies CAWSVANPTGITDTQYF.

CDR3 sequence (DNA): TGTGCCAGCAGCCGCAGGTCCTCCTACAATGAGCAGTTCTTC. Its translation is CASSRRSSYNEQFF. The chain is built from TRBV4-2 and TRBJ2-1, with no clear D. Trimming stripped 4 bases from V and 0 bases from J, with 7 bases between. This CDR3 has 14 amino acids. Germline values: CDR1 LGHNA, CDR2 YNFKEQ.

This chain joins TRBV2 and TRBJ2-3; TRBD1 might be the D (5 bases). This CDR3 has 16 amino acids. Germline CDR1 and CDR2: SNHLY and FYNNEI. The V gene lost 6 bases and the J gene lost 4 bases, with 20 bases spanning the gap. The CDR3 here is CASSPQGNVGADTQYF. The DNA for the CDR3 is TGTGCCAGCAGCCCCCAGGGTAATGTAGGCGCAGATACGCAGTATTTT.

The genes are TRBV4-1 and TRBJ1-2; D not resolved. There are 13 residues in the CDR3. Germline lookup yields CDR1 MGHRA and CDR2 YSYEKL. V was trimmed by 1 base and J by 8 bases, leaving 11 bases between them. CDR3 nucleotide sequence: TGCGCCAGCAGCCAAGGGAGAGCCGAGGGCTACACCTTC. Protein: CASSQGRAEGYTF.

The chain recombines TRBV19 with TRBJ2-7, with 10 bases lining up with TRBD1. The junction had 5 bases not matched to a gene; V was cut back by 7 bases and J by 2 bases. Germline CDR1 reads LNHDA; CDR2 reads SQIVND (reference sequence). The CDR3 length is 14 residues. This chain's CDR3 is CASTPGTGAYEQYF. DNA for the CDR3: TGTGCCAGTACCCCAGGGACAGGGGCCTACGAGCAGTACTTC.

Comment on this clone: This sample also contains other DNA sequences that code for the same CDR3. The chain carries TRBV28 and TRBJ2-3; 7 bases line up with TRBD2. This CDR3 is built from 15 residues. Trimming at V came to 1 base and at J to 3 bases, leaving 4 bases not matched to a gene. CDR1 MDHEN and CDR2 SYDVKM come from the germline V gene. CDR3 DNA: TGTGCCAGCAGTTTATTAGCGGGCAATACAGATACGCAGTATTTT. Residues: CASSLLAGNTDTQYF.

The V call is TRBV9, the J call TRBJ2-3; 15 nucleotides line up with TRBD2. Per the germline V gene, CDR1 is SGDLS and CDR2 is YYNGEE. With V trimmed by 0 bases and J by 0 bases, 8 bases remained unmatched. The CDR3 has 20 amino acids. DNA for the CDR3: TGTGCCAGCAGCGTAGTAGGGGGGACTAGCGGGGGGCCAAGCACAGATACGCAGTATTTT. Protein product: CASSVVGGTSGGPSTDTQYF.

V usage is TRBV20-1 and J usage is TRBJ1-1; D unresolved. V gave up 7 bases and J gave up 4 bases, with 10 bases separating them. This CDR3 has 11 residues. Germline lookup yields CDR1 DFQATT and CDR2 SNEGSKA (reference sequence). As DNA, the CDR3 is TGCAGTGGAGACCAGGTCACTGAAGCTTTCTTT. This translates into CSGDQVTEAFF.

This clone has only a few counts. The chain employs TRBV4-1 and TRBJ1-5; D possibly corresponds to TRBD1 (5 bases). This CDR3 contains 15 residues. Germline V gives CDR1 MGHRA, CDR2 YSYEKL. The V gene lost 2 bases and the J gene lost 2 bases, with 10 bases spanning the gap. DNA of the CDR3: TGCGCCAGCAGCCAACCGGGGGACCGCAATCAGCCCCAGCATTTT. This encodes CASSQPGDRNQPQHF.

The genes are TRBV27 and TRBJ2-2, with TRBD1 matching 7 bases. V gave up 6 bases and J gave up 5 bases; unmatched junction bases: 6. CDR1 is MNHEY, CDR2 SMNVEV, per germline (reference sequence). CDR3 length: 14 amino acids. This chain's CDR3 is CASRPDRITGELFF. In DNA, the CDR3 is TGTGCCAGCAGGCCGGACAGGATAACCGGGGAGCTGTTTTTT.

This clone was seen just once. The CDR3 DNA reads TGTGCCAGCAGCTCTAGGCGGGATTCTAACTATGGCTACACCTTC. Protein: CASSSRRDSNYGYTF. The V gene is TRBV7-8, the J gene TRBJ1-2; D unclear. The V end was cut by 4 bases, the J end by 0 bases, with 12 bases between. Germline CDR1 is SGHVS and CDR2 is FQNEAQ. The CDR3 covers 15 residues.

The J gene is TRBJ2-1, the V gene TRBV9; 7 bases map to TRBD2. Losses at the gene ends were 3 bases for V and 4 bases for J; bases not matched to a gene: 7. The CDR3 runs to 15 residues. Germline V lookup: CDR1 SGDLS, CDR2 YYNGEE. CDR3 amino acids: CASSAGTTPYNEQFF. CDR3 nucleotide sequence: TGTGCCAGCAGCGCCGGGACTACCCCATACAATGAGCAGTTCTTC.